One and the same sample provided the 21 T cell receptor beta chains below, sequenced in a study of neoadjuvant anti-PD-1 for oral cavity cancer. The time point: after neoadjuvant nivolumab, at surgical resection. Generated by immunoSEQ multiplex PCR, the TCRdb table keeps only in-frame clones and is missing some. The sample includes some 14,000 clones, under 85% of them seen just once. The specimen was PBMCs, collected after nivolumab (anti-PD-1) treatment. The receptors were sampled from a person between 35 and 79 years old with oral cavity squamous cell carcinoma.

This rearrangement joins TRBV6-6 to TRBJ1-1; possible D gene TRBD1, 5 bases. Per the germline V gene, CDR1 is MNHNY and CDR2 is SVGAGI (reference sequence). The CDR3 has 15 residues. V lost 4 bases and J lost 4, with 16 bases in between. CDR3 sequence (DNA): TGTGCCAGCAGTTTCCAGGTGGGGGGAGGCACTGAAGCTTTCTTT. Translation gives CASSFQVGGGTEAFF.

The chain uses TRBV2 and TRBJ1-3; D is perhaps TRBD1 (5 bases). Trimming pared 4 bases from V and 1 base from J, leaving 14 bases between. The CDR3 spans 16 residues. Germline V gene data show CDR1 as SNHLY and CDR2 as FYNNEI. As DNA, the CDR3 is TGTGCCAGCAGTGCGCAGGGAGGGAATTCTGGAAACACCATATATTTT. This gives the protein CASSAQGGNSGNTIYF.

This chain joins TRBV30 and TRBJ2-1, with TRBD2 as a possible D gene (6 bases). The V gene's germline CDR1 is GTSNPN and CDR2 SVGIG (reference sequence). V was trimmed by 1 base and J by 3 bases, leaving 10 bases between them. The CDR3 contains 14 residues. This CDR3 is CAWSAGTLYNEQFF. In DNA, the CDR3 is TGTGCCTGGAGTGCCGGGACTCTCTACAATGAGCAGTTCTTC.

The chain couples TRBV5-1 to TRBJ2-3; TRBD2 aligns across 13 bases. J was trimmed by 0 bases and V by 4 bases; bases with no gene match: 2. CDR3 size: 16 residues. Germline loops: CDR1 SGHRS, CDR2 YFSETQ. The CDR3 sequence: CASSGTSGASTDTQYF. The CDR3 nucleotides are TGCGCCAGCAGCGGGACTAGCGGGGCTAGCACAGATACGCAGTATTTT.

This chain connects TRBV10-3 to TRBJ1-2; unclear D gene. CDR1 is ENHRY, CDR2 SYGVKD, per germline. The CDR3 contains 15 residues. Trimming removed 3 bases from V and 5 bases from J, with 16 bases in between. The CDR3 loop is CAISDTGSVLYGYTF. DNA of the CDR3: TGTGCCATCAGTGACACGGGGAGCGTTTTATATGGCTACACCTTC.

The chain joins TRBV5-6 to TRBJ1-1; perhaps TRBD1 as D (5 bases). V gave up 0 bases and J gave up 0 bases, with 9 bases separating them. From germline, CDR1 is SGHDT and CDR2 YYEEEE. The CDR3 is 15 amino acids. The CDR3 bases are TGTGCCAGCAGCTTGGGGGGGTTCCTGAACACTGAAGCTTTCTTT. As protein: CASSLGGFLNTEAFF.

The chain combines TRBV2 with TRBJ2-7; 8 bases align to TRBD1. This CDR3 has 11 amino acids. The J segment lost 6 bases and the V segment lost 6 bases, leaving 1 base of the junction unmatched. Per the germline V gene, CDR1 is SNHLY and CDR2 is FYNNEI. The DNA for the CDR3 is TGTGCCAGCAGCGGACAGGGCGAGCAGTACTTC. This gives the protein CASSGQGEQYF.

The chain is built from TRBV9 and TRBJ2-7; D not resolved. Germline CDR1 reads SGDLS; CDR2 reads YYNGEE. The V gene lost 3 bases and the J gene lost 3 bases, with 10 bases spanning the gap. The CDR3 runs to 13 residues. In DNA, the CDR3 is TGTGCCAGCAGCGAAACACCAGACTACGAGCAGTACTTC. Its translation is CASSETPDYEQYF.

The V and J genes are TRBV30 and TRBJ1-4; D gene ambiguous. CDR3 length equals 15 residues. Germline values: CDR1 GTSNPN, CDR2 SVGIG (reference sequence). V gave up 3 bases and J gave up 4 bases, with 15 bases separating them. Here the CDR3 DNA reads TGTGCCTGGAGGGGCGCCTCCGACTATAATGAAAAACTGTTTTTT. Amino acid sequence: CAWRGASDYNEKLFF.

This clone was counted between two and nine times. This chain links TRBV28 with TRBJ2-7, with 7 bases lining up with TRBD2. J gave up 1 base and V 6 bases, and 9 bases lay outside the gene matches. The CDR3 is 15 residues long. Germline V lookup: CDR1 MDHEN, CDR2 SYDVKM. The CDR3 spells CASSPSGGGSYEQYF. In nucleotides, the CDR3 is TGTGCCAGCAGCCCCTCGGGCGGGGGATCCTACGAGCAGTACTTC. Based on the CDR3 plus reference TRBV28 and TRBJ2-7, the full variable domain is DVKVTQSSRYLVKRTGEKVFLECVQDMDHENMFWYRQDPGLGLRLIYFSYDVKMKEKGDIPEGYSVSREKKERFSLILESASTNQTSMYLCASSPSGGGSYEQYFGPGTRLTVT.

V is TRBV5-4 and J is TRBJ1-1, with 8 bases aligning to TRBD1. CDR1 is SGHNT, CDR2 YYREEE, per germline (reference sequence). Trimming cost V 0 bases and J 1 base; bases outside gene matches: 17. The CDR3 consists of 20 residues. CDR3 bases: TGTGCCAGCAGCTTGGGGTTCAAGGCAGGGGGCGTGGATAGGAACACTGAAGCTTTCTTT. It translates to CASSLGFKAGGVDRNTEAFF.

The chain uses TRBV5-6 and TRBJ2-1; D ambiguous. The CDR3 sequence is 12 residues long. CDR1 SGHDT and CDR2 YYEEEE come from the germline V gene. V was pared by 4 bases and J by 9 bases, with 11 bases between. The CDR3 DNA reads as TGTGCCAGCAGCGTACTGACTCTTGAGCAGTTCTTC. It specifies CASSVLTLEQFF.

The chain combines TRBV5-6 with TRBJ1-2; 7 nucleotides line up with TRBD1. The J segment lost 0 bases and the V segment lost 4 bases, leaving 9 bases of the junction unmatched. Germline lookup yields CDR1 SGHDT and CDR2 YYEEEE. The CDR3 has 16 residues. The CDR3 coding sequence is TGTGCCAGCAGCCCCAGGGGGACAGTCACTAACTATGGCTACACCTTC. Protein product: CASSPRGTVTNYGYTF.

This CDR3 is CASSGLVGEGLNEQFF. The CDR3, as DNA: TGCGCCAGCAGTGGCCTCGTCGGAGAGGGGTTAAATGAGCAGTTCTTC. The chain uses TRBV10-1 and TRBJ2-1; tentatively, D is TRBD1 or TRBD2 (5 bases each). The V and J ends lost 4 bases and 7 bases respectively, with 20 bases between them. This CDR3 has 16 residues. CDR1 is WNHNN and CDR2 is SYGVQD in the germline V gene (reference sequence).

The chain combines TRBV6-1 with TRBJ2-5; D uncertain. V lost 7 bases to trimming and J lost 7 bases, with 10 bases between them. Germline-derived CDR1 and CDR2 are MNHNS and SASEGT. CDR3 length equals 11 residues. CDR3 sequence: CASTLSGTQYF. CDR3 coding DNA: TGTGCCAGCACCCTAAGTGGGACCCAGTACTTC.

This clone was picked up a small number of times. This chain connects TRBV2 to TRBJ1-1; no definite D call. Looked up from germline, CDR1 is SNHLY and CDR2 is FYNNEI. The CDR3 is 13 residues long. V was cut by 1 base and J by 1 base, with 4 bases left in between. For the CDR3, the DNA is TGTGCCAGCAGTGAAGGACCGAACACTGAAGCTTTCTTT. This codes for CASSEGPNTEAFF.

This clone was observed a single time. The CDR3 nucleotides read TGTGCCAGCAGTTTTAGCCCCACCTACGAGCAGTACTTC. Amino acids: CASSFSPTYEQYF. The chain combines TRBV28 with TRBJ2-7; D not resolved. V was pared by 3 bases and J by 2 bases, with 8 bases between. The CDR3 is made up of 13 amino acids. The germline CDR1 and CDR2 sequences are MDHEN and SYDVKM.

The chain uses TRBV28 and TRBJ2-6, with D hard to call. V lost 2 bases and J lost 0, with 8 bases in between. CDR1 is MDHEN, CDR2 SYDVKM, per germline. The CDR3 is made up of 16 amino acids. In DNA form, the CDR3 reads TGTGCCAGCAGTTTAGACCGACACTCTGGGGCCAACGTCCTGACTTTC. Amino acid sequence: CASSLDRHSGANVLTF.

The chain joins TRBV6-1 to TRBJ1-3; 10 bases map to TRBD1. Losses at the gene ends were 4 bases for V and 0 bases for J; bases not matched to a gene: 9. Germline assignment: CDR1 MNHNS and CDR2 SASEGT. CDR3 size: 18 residues. The CDR3 DNA sequence: TGTGCCAGCAGTGGAAGACAGGGGGCTAGCGGCTCTGGAAACACCATATATTTT. Protein product: CASSGRQGASGSGNTIYF.

J is TRBJ1-5 and V is TRBV5-5; D uncertain. This CDR3 is 13 amino acids long. Germline CDR1 and CDR2: SGHKS and YYEKEE (reference sequence). The V end lost 0 bases, the J end lost 8 bases, and 9 bases lay between the germline ends. In DNA form, the CDR3 reads TGTGCCAGCAGCTTGGCCCCTCGGGAGCCCCAGCATTTT. This gives the protein CASSLAPREPQHF. The whole variable domain, filled in from reference TRBV5-5 and TRBJ1-5, reads DAGVTQSPTHLIKTRGQQVTLRCSPISGHKSVSWYQQVLGQGPQFIFQYYEKEERGRGNFPDRFSARQFPNYSSELNVNALLLGDSALYLCASSLAPREPQHFGDGTRLSIL.

This clone showed up just once. This sequence joins TRBV9 and TRBJ2-2; D not resolved. Germline values: CDR1 SGDLS, CDR2 YYNGEE. Deletions cut 0 bases from V and 0 bases from J, with 6 bases between. This CDR3 is built from 15 residues. This CDR3 reads CASSVGRTNTGELFF. The CDR3 DNA reads TGTGCCAGCAGCGTAGGCAGAACGAACACCGGGGAGCTGTTTTTT.